The 5 T cell receptor beta chains below come from one sample, sequenced in a study of blood T cell repertoires in COVID-19. Libraries were prepared by immunoSEQ multiplex PCR; TCRdb keeps only in-frame clonotypes and omits some of them. The repertoire includes around 220,000 clones, around 88% of them detected once, and 1.5% sits in the top ten. Sequencing was performed on peripheral blood. The origin of the receptors is a man between 18 and 29 years old with active or convalescent COVID-19.

The chain combines TRBV11-1 with TRBJ2-3; 8 bases align to TRBD2. V shed 5 bases, J shed 0 bases, and the junction held 7 bases outside the gene matches. Germline assignment: CDR1 SGHAT and CDR2 FQDESV (reference sequence). The CDR3 sequence is 16 residues long. CDR3 nucleotides: TGTGCCAGCAGCACACGACTAGCGTATAGCACAGATACGCAGTATTTT. This sequence encodes CASSTRLAYSTDTQYF.

The chain joins TRBV4-1 to TRBJ2-7, with D possibly matching TRBD2 (6 bases). CDR1 is MGHRA and CDR2 is YSYEKL in the germline V gene. The CDR3 length is 14 residues. The ends were cut back, 10 bases at V and 7 bases at J, with 23 bases in the middle. DNA for the CDR3: TGCGCCACCCGCCGGGGCGGGGTGGAAGGGGAGCAGTACTTC. Encoded protein: CATRRGGVEGEQYF.

The V call is TRBV19, the J call TRBJ2-2; TRBD1 matches at 9 bases. Germline V gene sequence: CDR1 LNHDA, CDR2 SQIVND (reference sequence). The CDR3 is 18 amino acids. J lost 1 base, V lost 0 bases, and 6 bases had no gene match. CDR3 coding DNA: TGTGCCAGTAGTATAGATCAAGGACAGGGGAGGAACACCGGGGAGCTGTTTTTT. Its protein product is CASSIDQGQGRNTGELFF.

The chain is built from TRBV11-2 and TRBJ1-2, with D possibly being TRBD1 (6 bases). Per germline, CDR1 SGHAT and CDR2 FQNNGV. This CDR3 region has 16 residues. The V end was cut by 2 bases, the J end by 7 bases, with 20 bases between. The CDR3, as DNA: TGTGCCAGCAGCTTAAGGGCAGTGCCAGGGGCCTTTGGCTACACCTTC. Translation gives CASSLRAVPGAFGYTF.

CDR3 residues: CASSVASSGRLLGYNEQFF. CDR3 DNA: TGTGCCAGCAGCGTAGCTAGTAGCGGGAGACTCCTAGGGTACAATGAGCAGTTCTTC. V gene TRBV9 combines with J gene TRBJ2-1, with TRBD2 identical over 9 bases. V lost 0 bases and J lost 4; bases outside the gene matches: 14. Germline V gives CDR1 SGDLS, CDR2 YYNGEE. There are 19 residues in the CDR3.